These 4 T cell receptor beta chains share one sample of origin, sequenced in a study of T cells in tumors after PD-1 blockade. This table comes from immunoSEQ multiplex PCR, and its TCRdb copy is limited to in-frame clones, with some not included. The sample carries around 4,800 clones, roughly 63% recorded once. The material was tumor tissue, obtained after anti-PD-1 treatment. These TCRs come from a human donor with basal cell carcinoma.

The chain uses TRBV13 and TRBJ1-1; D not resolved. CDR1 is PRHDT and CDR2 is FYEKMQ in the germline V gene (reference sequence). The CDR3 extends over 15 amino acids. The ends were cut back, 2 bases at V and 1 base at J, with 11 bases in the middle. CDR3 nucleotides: TGTGCCAGCAGCTTATTGCAGGCCGGGAACACTGAAGCTTTCTTT. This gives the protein CASSLLQAGNTEAFF.

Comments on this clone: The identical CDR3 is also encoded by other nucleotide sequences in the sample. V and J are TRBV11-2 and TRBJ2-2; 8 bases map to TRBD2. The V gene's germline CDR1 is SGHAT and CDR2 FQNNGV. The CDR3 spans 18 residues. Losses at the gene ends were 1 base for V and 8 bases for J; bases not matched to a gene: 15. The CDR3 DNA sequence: TGTGCCAGCAGCTTAGGGGGCGCGGTAGCGGGACCTGGGGGGGAGCTGTTTTTT. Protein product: CASSLGGAVAGPGGELFF.

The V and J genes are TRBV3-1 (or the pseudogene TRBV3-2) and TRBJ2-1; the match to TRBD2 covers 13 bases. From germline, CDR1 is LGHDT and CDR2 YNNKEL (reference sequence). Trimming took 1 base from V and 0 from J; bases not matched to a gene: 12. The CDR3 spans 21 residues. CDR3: CASSQGKRGLAGISSYNEQFF. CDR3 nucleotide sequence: TGTGCCAGCAGCCAAGGCAAGCGGGGACTAGCGGGGATTAGCTCCTACAATGAGCAGTTCTTC.

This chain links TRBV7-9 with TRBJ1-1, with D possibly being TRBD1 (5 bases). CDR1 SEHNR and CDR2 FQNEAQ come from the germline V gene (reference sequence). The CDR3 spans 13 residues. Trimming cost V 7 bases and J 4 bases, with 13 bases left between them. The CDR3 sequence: CASKEIGGTEAFF. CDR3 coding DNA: TGTGCCAGCAAAGAGATTGGGGGCACTGAAGCTTTCTTT.